These T cell receptor beta chains were read from a single sample in a study of blood T cell repertoires in COVID-19. Assay used: immunoSEQ multiplex PCR; TCRdb lists only in-frame clones, some missing. The sample yields about 52,000 clones, 87% seen once. What was sequenced was peripheral blood. All receptors derive from a human donor with active COVID-19. The donor label of this sample is uncertain. CDR3s include the opening cysteine and the closing phenylalanine or tryptophan. Fields, in order: CDR3 length, D gene, V gene, J gene, clone size, CDR3 protein, CDR3 DNA. A D gene is named only where the DNA matches it firmly. Some rows have no size entry. The others give once, few or many, or a class for an expanded clone.

15	-	TRBV7-2	TRBJ1-3	-	CASSAPQGSSNTIYF	TGTGCCAGCAGCGCACCTCAGGGTTCGTCAAACACCATATATTTT
14	TRBD1	TRBV7-2	TRBJ1-3	-	CASSPTGTGNTIYF	TGTGCCAGCAGCCCGACAGGGACCGGAAACACCATATATTTT
11	TRBD1	TRBV25-1	TRBJ2-7	-	CASGQAYEQYF	TGTGCCTCCGGACAGGCCTACGAGCAGTACTTC
15	TRBD1	TRBV7-2	TRBJ1-4	-	CASSLGDRVVEKLFF	TGTGCCAGCAGCTTAGGTGACAGGGTAGTGGAAAAACTGTTTTTT
14	TRBD2	TRBV6-5	TRBJ2-7	-	CASSRTRDRYEQYF	TGTGCCAGCAGCAGGACTAGAGATCGCTACGAGCAGTACTTC
13	-	TRBV2	TRBJ2-3	-	CAGYRELTDTQYF	TGTGCCGGCTACAGGGAATTGACAGATACGCAGTATTTT
16	-	TRBV9	TRBJ2-3	-	CASSELQGGGADTQYF	TGTGCCAGCAGCGAGCTACAGGGAGGGGGTGCAGATACGCAGTATTTT
15	TRBD1	TRBV6-5	TRBJ2-7	-	CASRRTGTSSYEQYF	TGTGCCAGCAGACGGACAGGGACAAGCTCCTACGAGCAGTACTTC
11	-	TRBV3-1/TRBV3-2	TRBJ1-1	few	CASSSITEAFF	TGTGCCAGCAGTTCTATCACTGAAGCTTTCTTT
11	-	TRBV25-1	TRBJ2-7	-	CASSDNYEQYF	TGTGCCAGCAGTGACAACTACGAGCAGTACTTC
15	-	TRBV7-2	TRBJ1-5	-	CASSPTGYSNQPQHF	TGTGCCAGCAGCCCCACAGGGTATAGCAATCAGCCCCAGCATTTT
18	TRBD1	TRBV3-1/TRBV3-2	TRBJ1-4	-	CASSQALGQAATNEKLFF	TGTGCCAGCAGCCAAGCTCTCGGACAGGCTGCGACTAATGAAAAACTGTTTTTT
14	-	TRBV6-6	TRBJ2-3	-	CAARERRLTDTQYF	TGTGCCGCCCGTGAAAGGCGGCTCACAGATACGCAGTATTTT
14	TRBD1	TRBV10-3	TRBJ1-2	-	CAIRESGQGGGYTF	TGTGCCATCAGGGAATCTGGACAGGGCGGTGGCTACACCTTC
14	TRBD1	TRBV6-5	TRBJ1-1	-	CASSPGQGAGEAFF	TGTGCCAGCAGCCCGGGACAGGGGGCGGGTGAAGCTTTCTTT
14	TRBD1	TRBV10-3	TRBJ1-1	-	CAISERTGVTEAFF	TGTGCCATCAGTGAACGGACAGGGGTCACTGAAGCTTTCTTT
16	TRBD2	TRBV5-4	TRBJ2-3	-	CASSPIGGGALGTQYF	TGTGCCAGCAGCCCTATAGGCGGGGGGGCTTTAGGTACGCAGTATTTT
13	-	TRBV19	TRBJ1-5	-	CASSTSLNQPQHF	TGTGCCAGTAGTACCTCACTCAATCAGCCCCAGCATTTT
14	TRBD1	TRBV6-5	TRBJ1-1	once	CASSRDRGLTEAFF	TGTGCCAGCAGTCGCGACAGGGGGCTGACTGAAGCTTTCTTT
14	-	TRBV6-1	TRBJ1-4	-	CASRPGQMNEKLFF	TGTGCCAGCAGGCCCGGACAGATGAATGAAAAACTGTTTTTT
20	-	TRBV7-5	TRBJ1-5	-	CARSFEGQGLPSNSNQPQHF	TGTGCCAGAAGCTTTGAGGGACAGGGATTACCAAGTAATAGCAATCAGCCCCAGCATTTT
16	TRBD2	TRBV9	TRBJ2-3	-	CASSVTSRGSTDTQYF	TGTGCCAGCAGCGTAACCTCGCGGGGGAGCACAGATACGCAGTATTTT
15	-	TRBV12-5	TRBJ2-3	-	CASSEVGGAPDTQYF	TGTGCTAGTTCTGAGGTGGGGGGGGCCCCAGATACGCAGTATTTT
14	-	TRBV25-1	TRBJ2-1	few	CASSDPRDYNEQFF	TGTGCCAGCAGTGACCCCAGGGATTACAATGAGCAGTTCTTC
17	TRBD1	TRBV9	TRBJ2-7	-	CASSVDPTGTGGYEQYF	TGTGCCAGCAGCGTAGATCCAACCGGGACAGGGGGCTACGAGCAGTACTTC
20	TRBD2	TRBV6-2/TRBV6-3	TRBJ2-3	-	CASSYSKSSGEPILTDTQYF	TGTGCCAGCAGTTACTCGAAGTCTAGCGGGGAACCCATCCTCACAGATACGCAGTATTTT
14	-	TRBV4-3	TRBJ1-5	-	CASSQEYSGEPQHF	TGCGCCAGCAGCCAAGAGTACTCCGGGGAGCCCCAGCATTTT
14	TRBD1	TRBV5-1	TRBJ2-7	-	CASSLDQGAYEQYF	TGCGCCAGCAGCTTGGACCAGGGGGCCTACGAGCAGTACTTC
13	-	TRBV5-4	TRBJ2-5	once	CASSPVGQETQYF	TGTGCCAGCAGCCCCGTCGGGCAAGAGACCCAGTACTTC
12	-	TRBV29-1	TRBJ2-4	-	CSGRGLKNIQYF	TGCAGCGGCAGGGGTCTCAAAAACATTCAGTACTTC
14	-	TRBV6-4	TRBJ1-2	-	CASRPGGANYGYTF	TGTGCCAGCAGGCCGGGGGGCGCCAACTATGGCTACACCTTC
15	TRBD1	TRBV6-5	TRBJ1-2	once	CASRDDRGANYGYTF	TGTGCCAGCAGAGATGACAGGGGAGCTAACTATGGCTACACCTTC
13	-	TRBV11-3	TRBJ1-1	-	CASSLDGGTEAFF	TGTGCCAGCAGCTTAGACGGGGGCACTGAAGCTTTCTTT
15	TRBD1	TRBV7-8	TRBJ1-1	-	CASSSITGVNTEAFF	TGTGCCAGCAGCTCGATCACAGGGGTGAACACTGAAGCTTTCTTT
16	-	TRBV7-3	TRBJ1-3	-	CASPSFRVKTGNTIYF	TGTGCCAGCCCCTCGTTCAGGGTAAAAACTGGAAACACCATATATTTT
12	-	TRBV10-3	TRBJ1-1	-	CATGLGSGEAFF	TGTGCCACTGGTCTTGGCTCGGGTGAAGCTTTCTTT
16	TRBD1	TRBV6-5	TRBJ1-1	once	CASSYWYRGLNTEAFF	TGTGCCAGCAGTTACTGGTACAGGGGCCTGAACACTGAAGCTTTCTTT
15	TRBD1	TRBV4-2	TRBJ1-6	-	CASSRTTGSNSPLHF	TGTGCCAGCAGCCGGACGACAGGGAGCAATTCACCCCTCCACTTT
14	TRBD2	TRBV6-6	TRBJ2-2	-	CASVAGGRLGELFF	TGTGCCAGCGTGGCGGGGGGGCGTCTTGGGGAGCTGTTTTTT
16	-	TRBV5-6	TRBJ2-3	once	CASSLYREGNTDTQYF	TGTGCCAGCAGCTTGTACAGGGAGGGGAACACAGATACGCAGTATTTT
13	-	TRBV6-5	TRBJ1-1	-	CASSYTPSTEAFF	TGTGCCAGCAGTTACACTCCATCCACTGAAGCTTTCTTT
16	-	TRBV16	TRBJ2-1	-	CASSPEQAKQINEQFF	TGTGCCAGCAGCCCAGAACAGGCGAAACAGATCAATGAGCAGTTCTTC
13	TRBD2	TRBV2	TRBJ2-1	-	CASTGLADNEQFF	TGTGCCAGCACCGGACTAGCGGACAATGAGCAGTTCTTC
15	-	TRBV7-9	TRBJ1-1	few	CASSLEQGHSTEAFF	TGTGCCAGCAGCTTAGAGCAGGGACACAGCACTGAAGCTTTCTTT
19	TRBD2	TRBV4-2	TRBJ2-5	-	CASSQGLQGLAGVGETQYF	TGTGCCAGCAGCCAGGGGTTACAGGGACTAGCGGGGGTTGGTGAGACCCAGTACTTC
16	-	TRBV6-5	TRBJ2-7	-	CASSYSSPGRSGEQYF	TGTGCCAGCAGTTACTCGAGTCCAGGGAGGTCTGGCGAGCAGTACTTC
15	TRBD1	TRBV9	TRBJ2-1	few	CASSVTDRVTNEQFF	TGTGCCAGCAGCGTTACGGACAGGGTGACCAATGAGCAGTTCTTC
16	TRBD2	TRBV6-2/TRBV6-3	TRBJ2-2	-	CASSSMVAGGYGELFF	TGTGCCAGCAGTTCGATGGTAGCGGGGGGCTACGGGGAGCTGTTTTTT
15	-	TRBV27	TRBJ2-3	-	CASSLSPGYTDTQYF	TGTGCCAGCAGTTTATCGCCAGGTTACACAGATACGCAGTATTTT
17	-	TRBV2	TRBJ2-1	-	CATTARADVLSYNEQFF	TGTGCCACCACCGCTAGAGCTGACGTCCTGTCCTACAATGAGCAGTTCTTC
14	-	TRBV19	TRBJ1-1	-	CASSIETGNTEAFF	TGTGCCAGTAGTATAGAGACGGGGAACACTGAAGCTTTCTTT
12	-	TRBV6-1	TRBJ1-1	-	CASSEGGSRAFF	TGTGCCAGCAGTGAAGGAGGGAGCAGGGCTTTCTTT
18	-	TRBV23-1	TRBJ2-2	-	CASSQSRAAGDFTGELFF	TGCGCCAGCAGTCAATCCCGGGCTGCAGGGGATTTCACCGGGGAGCTGTTTTTT
13	-	TRBV19	TRBJ1-2	-	CASSTQNRFGYTF	TGTGCCAGTAGTACCCAGAACAGGTTTGGCTACACCTTC
14	TRBD1	TRBV14	TRBJ1-1	-	CASSQVRTGTEAFF	TGTGCCAGCAGCCAAGTTAGGACAGGCACTGAAGCTTTCTTT
17	TRBD1	TRBV19	TRBJ1-1	-	CASSIPQDRADTGEAFF	TGTGCCAGTAGTATTCCCCAGGACAGGGCAGACACTGGAGAAGCTTTCTTT
16	-	TRBV13	TRBJ2-1	few	CASSLYSRRYYNEQFF	TGTGCCAGCAGCTTGTACTCCAGGAGGTACTACAATGAGCAGTTCTTC
15	-	TRBV3-1/TRBV3-2	TRBJ2-5	few	CASSQDRGGQETQYF	TGTGCCAGCAGCCAAGATCGAGGGGGCCAAGAGACCCAGTACTTC
14	-	TRBV7-9	TRBJ1-1	-	CASSSSPENTEAFF	TGTGCCAGCAGCTCTAGCCCTGAGAACACTGAAGCTTTCTTT
19	-	TRBV19	TRBJ2-6	-	CASSMGGRAPDSGANVLTF	TGTGCCAGTAGTATGGGAGGCCGGGCCCCTGACTCTGGGGCCAACGTCCTGACTTTC